The 24 T cell receptor beta chains presented below share a single source sample, sequenced in a study of T cells in Graves' hyperthyroidism and ophthalmopathy. TCR beta CDR3 regions were amplified from RNA. TCR CDR3 underwent first-round RT-PCR with the HTBI primer set. TCRdb ran MiXCR on the multiplex PCR reads and lists one entry per CDR3 protein. This table has 450,000 to 650,000 distinct CDR3 sequences, approximately 14% appearing once. Material for sequencing was blood. The receptors were gathered from a woman aged 18 to 35 with Graves' ophthalmopathy.

This clonotype came up many times. This rearrangement joins TRBV2 to TRBJ1-1; D ambiguous. Trimming pared 6 bases from V and 0 bases from J, leaving 8 bases between. The CDR3 has 13 residues. From germline, CDR1 is SNHLY and CDR2 FYNNEI. The CDR3 protein is CASSRDLNTEAFF. CDR3 coding DNA: TGTGCCAGCAGCCGTGATTTGAACACTGAAGCTTTCTTT.

The sample holds many counts of this clonotype. J is TRBJ2-3 and V is TRBV27; 8 nucleotides line up with TRBD2. With V trimmed by 4 bases and J by 2 bases, 5 bases remained unmatched. The CDR3 is 15 residues long. Germline values: CDR1 MNHEY, CDR2 SMNVEV (reference sequence). The CDR3 spells CASSSGRANTDTQYF. The CDR3 nucleotides read TGTGCCAGCAGTTCCGGGAGGGCTAACACAGATACGCAGTATTTT.

Ten or more counts support this clonotype. V usage is TRBV9 and J usage is TRBJ1-1; D unclear. Germline V lookup: CDR1 SGDLS, CDR2 YYNGEE. The CDR3 runs to 13 residues. Trimming took 5 bases from V and 4 from J, leaving 12 bases between them. The CDR3 DNA reads TGTGCCAGCAGTGCTCTTCGCGGCACTGAAGCTTTCTTT. It specifies CASSALRGTEAFF.

In its sample, this clonotype was seen a few times. This rearrangement joins TRBV10-3 to TRBJ1-6; 8 nucleotides agree with TRBD1. V lost 10 bases and J lost 8; bases outside the gene matches: 13. The CDR3 has 15 residues. In germline, CDR1 is ENHRY, CDR2 SYGVKD. Here the CDR3 DNA reads TGTGCCACCGGACAGGGAGAGGTCCAGGATTCACCCCTCCACTTT. It specifies CATGQGEVQDSPLHF.

This clonotype was seen at least ten times. The rearrangement links TRBV12-3 or TRBV12-4 to TRBJ2-7; 9 bases are shared with TRBD1. The junction had 17 bases not matched to a gene; V was cut back by 4 bases and J by 1 base. The CDR3 has 19 amino acids. The CDR3 region has the DNA TGTGCCAGCAGTTCGACCGGGACAGGGAGGGGACGGATATCCTACGAGCAGTACTTC. It codes for CASSSTGTGRGRISYEQYF.

A word on this clonotype: Possible read error: a much larger clone is one base away. J is TRBJ2-2 and V is TRBV5-1; 9 positions agree with TRBD1. J lost 6 bases, V lost 7 bases, and 7 bases had no gene match. The V gene's germline CDR1 is SGHRS and CDR2 YFSETQ. This CDR3 comprises 14 residues. The chain's CDR3 is CASASRQGAGELFF. CDR3 bases: TGCGCCAGCGCTTCCCGACAGGGGGCCGGGGAGCTGTTTTTT.

In the case of this clonotype: This may stem from a read error, because a much larger clone lies one nucleotide away. This chain connects TRBV3-1 to TRBJ2-1, with 9 bases that match TRBD2. V shed 0 bases, J shed 3 bases, and the junction held 6 bases outside the gene matches. The length of the CDR3 is 17 residues. Germline CDR1 is LGHDT and CDR2 is YNNKEL (reference sequence). The chain's CDR3 is CASSQDYSGRDYNEQFF. The CDR3 coding sequence is TGTGCCAGCAGCCAAGACTATAGCGGGAGAGACTACAATGAGCAGTTCTTC.

CDR3 loop: CAISETVVGGGTDTQYF. DNA for the CDR3: TGTGCCATCAGTGAGACAGTGGTGGGAGGAGGCACAGATACGCAGTATTTT. The rearrangement uses TRBV10-3 and TRBJ2-3, with D maybe TRBD2 (6 bases). Trimming left V 2 bases short and J 1 base short, with 16 bases between. Germline values: CDR1 ENHRY, CDR2 SYGVKD. The CDR3 length is 17 residues.

This clonotype was seen repeatedly, ten times or more. The chain couples TRBV28 to TRBJ2-2; perhaps D is TRBD1 or TRBD2 (6 bases each). The length of the CDR3 is 17 residues. Trimming removed 3 bases from V and 2 bases from J, with 16 bases in between. The germline gives CDR1 MDHEN, CDR2 SYDVKM. The CDR3 nucleotides read TGTGCCAGCAGTTTTGGGGGGCTAGCAGACAACACCGGGGAGCTGTTTTTT. It yields the protein CASSFGGLADNTGELFF.

The rearrangement links TRBV12-3 or TRBV12-4 to TRBJ2-1, with 8 bases aligning to TRBD2. Germline trimming cut 10 bases from V and 0 bases from J; bases unmatched to any gene: 2. The CDR3 has 13 residues. The chain's CDR3 is CAITSGSYNEQFF. The CDR3 DNA follows: TGTGCCATTACTAGCGGCTCCTACAATGAGCAGTTCTTC.

This clonotype has only a few counts. The CDR3 DNA reads as TGTGCCATCTGGGGCGACCGGCGGAGCACAGATACGCAGTATTTT. Protein sequence: CAIWGDRRSTDTQYF. The rearrangement uses TRBV10-3 and TRBJ2-3, with a weak D call TRBD1 (5 bases). This CDR3 region has 15 residues. V lost 8 bases and J lost 0, with 15 bases in between. The V gene's germline CDR1 is ENHRY and CDR2 SYGVKD.

Worth noting for this clonotype: A much larger clone lies one base from this, so it may be a read error. The chain employs TRBV7-2 and TRBJ2-7, with 8 bases identical to TRBD1. V trimming: 5 bases; J trimming: 6 bases; junction bases outside the gene matches: 9. The germline V gene has CDR1 SGHTA and CDR2 FQGNSA. The CDR3 extends over 14 amino acids. The DNA of the CDR3 is TGTGCCAGCAGCCCTAGGACAGGGATGGGCGAGCAGTACTTC. Translating it yields CASSPRTGMGEQYF.

Ten or more counts support this clonotype. J is TRBJ2-2 and V is TRBV27, with a tentative D call TRBD2 (6 bases). The V and J ends lost 5 bases and 4 bases respectively, with 23 bases between them. Germline V gives CDR1 MNHEY, CDR2 SMNVEV (reference sequence). The CDR3 runs to 18 residues. CDR3 sequence reads: CASSAPTTSRVLTGELFF. The DNA for the CDR3 is TGTGCCAGCAGTGCTCCCACGACTAGTCGGGTCCTCACCGGGGAGCTGTTTTTT.

This clonotype has just a few counts. One end of the junction fails to match germline, which may point to a read error. The V call is TRBV27, the J call TRBJ1-2; D not resolved. The length of the CDR3 is 15 residues. The germline V gene encodes CDR1 MNHEY and CDR2 SMNVEV (reference sequence). The CDR3 loop reads CAISSSLRGSYGYTF. CDR3 in DNA: TGTGCCATCAGTTCTTCCCTGAGAGGGAGCTATGGCTACACCTTC.

This clonotype occurred many times. J is TRBJ1-1 and V is TRBV29-1; D gene ambiguous. CDR3 length: 14 residues. The germline CDR1 and CDR2 sequences are SQVTM and ANQGSEA. V lost 6 bases, J lost 5 bases, and 19 bases lay in between. Written as DNA, the CDR3 is TGCAGCGTCGAATGGACCGTGTTAAGGACTGAAGCTTTCTTT. It encodes CSVEWTVLRTEAFF. Together with reference TRBV29-1 and TRBJ1-1, the CDR3 gives the full variable domain: SAVISQKPSRDICQRGTSLTIQCQVDSQVTMMFWYRQQPGQSLTLIATANQGSEATYESGFVIDKFPISRPNLTFSTLTVSNMSPEDSSIYLCSVEWTVLRTEAFFGQGTRLTVV.

This clonotype was detected many times. The chain joins TRBV6-1 to TRBJ1-1; D unclear. CDR1 and CDR2 (germline): MNHNS, SASEGT. V was trimmed by 6 bases and J by 1 base, leaving 12 bases between them. The CDR3 consists of 14 residues. For the CDR3, the DNA is TGTGCCAGCAGATCGGCCGACGGGAACACTGAAGCTTTCTTT. Translation: CASRSADGNTEAFF.

The rearrangement links TRBV20-1 to TRBJ2-5; 7 bases map to TRBD1. Germline V gene sequence: CDR1 DFQATT, CDR2 SNEGSKA (reference sequence). The CDR3 loop spans 14 amino acids. J gave up 5 bases and V 6 bases, and 12 bases lay outside the gene matches. DNA for the CDR3: TGCAGTGCAAGGACAGGCGTACACGGGGAGACCCAGTACTTC. Its protein product is CSARTGVHGETQYF.

This chain uses TRBV12-3 or TRBV12-4 with TRBJ2-7; 10 nucleotides align to TRBD2. The trim removed 6 bases at V and 7 bases at J, leaving 12 bases unmatched. The CDR3 has 15 amino acids. CDR3 sequence: CASRPPGLASLEQYF. The DNA of the CDR3 is TGTGCCAGCAGGCCACCGGGACTAGCGTCCCTGGAGCAGTACTTC.

This clonotype was counted only a few times. The rearrangement links TRBV25-1 to TRBJ1-1, with TRBD1 identical over 9 bases. CDR1 is MGHDK and CDR2 is SYGVNS in the germline V gene. The ends lost 6 bases at V and 4 bases at J; junction bases unmatched: 9. CDR3 length equals 15 residues. This CDR3 is CASSQGDREGTEAFF. CDR3 DNA: TGTGCCAGCAGCCAGGGGGACAGGGAAGGCACTGAAGCTTTCTTT.

The chain uses TRBV27 and TRBJ2-1; TRBD1 is a possible D gene (6 bases). Germline V lookup: CDR1 MNHEY, CDR2 SMNVEV (reference sequence). The CDR3 consists of 18 residues. The V and J ends lost 3 bases and 4 bases respectively, with 22 bases between them. The CDR3 reads CASSFRDPRYRAYNEQFF. CDR3 coding DNA: TGTGCCAGCAGTTTTAGGGATCCACGTTACAGGGCGTACAATGAGCAGTTCTTC.

The sample holds many counts of this clonotype. The chain combines TRBV11-2 with TRBJ2-1; TRBD1 aligns across 8 bases. Germline V CDR1 and CDR2: SGHAT, FQNNGV. V lost 6 bases to trimming and J lost 6 bases; unmatched junction nucleotides: 4. The length of the CDR3 is 13 residues. CDR3 nucleotides: TGTGCCAGCAGGCCCAGGGGGCCCAATGAGCAGTTCTTC. Residues: CASRPRGPNEQFF.

In the case of this clonotype: It may be a read error: a sequence one base away is much more abundant. The rearrangement joins TRBV28 to TRBJ2-7, with 7 nucleotides matching TRBD2. The V and J ends lost 6 bases and 4 bases, in that order; junction bases with no gene match: 6. Germline V gene data show CDR1 as MDHEN and CDR2 as SYDVKM. The CDR3 contains 13 residues. The CDR3 protein is CASSRGGGYEQYF. The CDR3 bases are TGTGCCAGCAGCCGTGGGGGGGGATACGAGCAGTACTTC.

This chain uses TRBV3-1 with TRBJ2-1, with TRBD2 matching 12 bases. Unmatched junction bases numbered 13, after V lost 0 bases and J lost 10 bases. This CDR3 comprises 18 residues. From germline, CDR1 is LGHDT and CDR2 YNNKEL (reference sequence). The CDR3 sequence is CASSQDGLAGGLQWEQFF. In DNA, the CDR3 is TGTGCCAGCAGCCAAGATGGGCTAGCGGGAGGGCTGCAATGGGAGCAGTTCTTC.

There are a few counts of this clonotype. The chain links TRBV12-3 or TRBV12-4 to TRBJ1-5; D not certain. The CDR3 loop spans 17 amino acids. V lost 0 bases and J 2 bases, leaving 14 bases between the germline ends. The CDR3 loop is CASSLARTAQGNQPQHF. The CDR3 DNA reads as TGTGCCAGCAGTTTAGCCCGGACTGCTCAGGGCAATCAGCCCCAGCATTTT.